This entry lists 13 T cell receptor beta chains sequenced from one sample in a study of blood T cell repertoires in COVID-19. Generated by immunoSEQ multiplex PCR, the TCRdb table keeps only in-frame clones and is missing some. Of about 380,000 clones in the sample, less than 90% are singletons; the top ten hold almost 3%. The sequencing sample was made of PBMCs or T cells enriched from blood (not recorded which). The source of these receptors is a woman in her twenties or thirties who had recovered from COVID-19.

This clone is a singleton in its sample. The chain has TRBV11-1 and TRBJ1-1; tentative D call: TRBD1 (5 bases). The ends were cut back, 6 bases at V and 1 base at J, with 15 bases in the middle. Germline V lookup: CDR1 SGHAT, CDR2 FQDESV (reference sequence). The CDR3 is 15 residues long. The CDR3 spells CASSSVVQENTEAFF. In nucleotides, the CDR3 is TGTGCCAGCAGTTCCGTGGTACAGGAGAACACTGAAGCTTTCTTT. The full variable domain, rest sourced from reference TRBV11-1 and TRBJ1-1, is EAEVAQSPRYKITEKSQAVAFWCDPISGHATLYWYRQILGQGPELLVQFQDESVVDDSQLPKDRFSAERLKGVDSTLKIQPAELGDSAMYLCASSSVVQENTEAFFGQGTRLTVV.

The chain has TRBV28 and TRBJ1-1; TRBD1 agrees at 7 bases. V gave up 3 bases and J gave up 2 bases; unmatched junction bases: 6. This CDR3 contains 15 residues. Germline V gene sequence: CDR1 MDHEN, CDR2 SYDVKM. The CDR3 spells CASSFGQALNTEAFF. CDR3 nucleotide sequence: TGTGCCAGCAGTTTTGGACAGGCACTCAACACTGAAGCTTTCTTT.

J is TRBJ2-3 and V is TRBV19, with 10 bases identical to TRBD1. This CDR3 region has 14 residues. Trimming took 6 bases from V and 4 from J; bases not matched to a gene: 4. Germline CDR1 reads LNHDA; CDR2 reads SQIVND (reference sequence). The CDR3 here is CASREGQGADTQYF. The CDR3 nucleotides are TGTGCCAGTAGGGAAGGACAGGGGGCAGATACGCAGTATTTT.

V is TRBV7-9 and J is TRBJ2-3, with no clear D. Germline V CDR1 and CDR2: SEHNR, FQNEAQ (reference sequence). This CDR3 is 13 amino acids long. The ends were cut back, 5 bases at V and 4 bases at J, with 10 bases in the middle. The CDR3: CASSARLADTQYF. In DNA, the CDR3 is TGTGCCAGCAGCGCCCGACTCGCAGATACGCAGTATTTT.

The V gene is TRBV5-1, the J gene TRBJ2-7; TRBD1 matches at 8 bases. V lost 3 bases, J lost 0 bases, and 8 bases stayed unmatched. Looked up from germline, CDR1 is SGHRS and CDR2 is YFSETQ. The CDR3 runs 16 residues. CDR3 sequence reads: CASSSRQGPPSYEQYF. The CDR3 DNA is TGCGCCAGCAGCTCCCGACAGGGGCCCCCCTCCTACGAGCAGTACTTC.

V is TRBV30 and J is TRBJ2-2; D remains unclear. V was trimmed by 1 base and J by 3 bases, leaving 9 bases between them. Germline V gives CDR1 GTSNPN, CDR2 SVGIG (reference sequence). The CDR3 is 14 residues long. CDR3 sequence reads: CAWSAIADTGELFF. CDR3 DNA sequence: TGTGCCTGGAGTGCGATTGCGGACACCGGGGAGCTGTTTTTT.

V gene TRBV2 combines with J gene TRBJ1-1, with TRBD1 matching over 12 bases. The germline CDR1 and CDR2 sequences are SNHLY and FYNNEI. This CDR3 contains 17 residues. With 6 bases clipped from V and 1 base from J, the junction kept 9 bases outside the gene matches. For the CDR3, the DNA is TGTGCCAGCAGCAGGGGACAGGGGGCTACTAGGAACACTGAAGCTTTCTTT. This encodes CASSRGQGATRNTEAFF.

V gene TRBV5-4 combines with J gene TRBJ1-2; 7 nucleotides agree with TRBD1. This CDR3 contains 14 residues. V shed 4 bases, J shed 3 bases, and the junction held 6 bases outside the gene matches. Germline loops: CDR1 SGHNT, CDR2 YYREEE (reference sequence). CDR3 amino acids: CASSTNRGDYGYTF. As DNA, the CDR3 is TGTGCCAGCAGCACGAACAGGGGCGACTATGGCTACACCTTC.

This clone is a singleton in its sample. The genes are TRBV29-1 and TRBJ2-7, with 7 bases aligning to TRBD1. Germline V CDR1 and CDR2: SQVTM, ANQGSEA. The V gene end was trimmed by 3 bases and the J gene end by 2 bases; junction bases not matched to a gene: 4. The length of the CDR3 is 13 residues. For the CDR3, the DNA is TGCAGCGTTGAGACAGGGCAAACCTACGAGCAGTACTTC. Amino acid sequence: CSVETGQTYEQYF.

The rearrangement joins TRBV6-1 to TRBJ1-5; 7 bases agree with TRBD1. Unmatched junction bases numbered 4, after V lost 2 bases and J lost 0 bases. CDR3 length: 16 residues. Germline V gene lookup returns CDR1 MNHNS and CDR2 SASEGT. The DNA for the CDR3 is TGTGCCAGCAGTGAATGGACAGGTAGTAGCAATCAGCCCCAGCATTTT. This encodes CASSEWTGSSNQPQHF.

This clone occurred once. The V call is TRBV28, the J call TRBJ2-7; D gene unclear. The V end lost 3 bases, the J end lost 0 bases, and 9 bases lay between the germline ends. The CDR3 sequence is 14 residues long. From germline, CDR1 is MDHEN and CDR2 SYDVKM. The CDR3 sequence: CASSFISASYEQYF. DNA of the CDR3: TGTGCCAGCAGTTTCATCAGCGCCTCCTACGAGCAGTACTTC.

The V and J genes are TRBV5-4 and TRBJ2-1; TRBD2 aligns across 8 bases. Trimming cost V 3 bases and J 9 bases; bases outside gene matches: 8. This CDR3 has 14 residues. From germline, CDR1 is SGHNT and CDR2 YYREEE (reference sequence). CDR3 in DNA: TGTGCCAGCAGCTCCAAGGGACTAGTTGGTGAGCAGTTCTTC. Translating it yields CASSSKGLVGEQFF.

This clone appeared once. This chain joins TRBV4-1 and TRBJ1-1; a weak D match, TRBD1 (5 bases). From germline, CDR1 is MGHRA and CDR2 YSYEKL. CDR3 length: 15 amino acids. Trimming removed 4 bases at V and 1 base at J, with 13 bases between. CDR3 sequence (DNA): TGCGCCAGCAGCCCGGAAGATCAGGGGAACACTGAAGCTTTCTTT. Translated, it gives CASSPEDQGNTEAFF.